Detailed here is one T cell receptor (beta chain). These data originate in a study of blood T cell repertoires in COVID-19. Study-wide context: Samples of COVID-19 (acute and convalescent) were obtained from the United States, Italy and Spain. PBMCs, B-cell-depleted T cells, or T cells provided the cDNA or gDNA that made up the material.

As processed by the authors: Amplification with reference gene primers provided the estimates of nucleated cell counts. The protocol was immunoSEQ multiplex PCR, while the TCRdb copy is restricted to in-frame clones and leaves out a portion. Clone size and V and J calls were adopted from that table, with D and trimming inferred from the DNA. The sample includes roughly 260,000 clones, roughly 80% seen only once; the top ten take 4.7%. Germline assignment: CDR1 SEHNR and CDR2 FQNEAQ (reference sequence). This CDR3 contains 15 residues. The trim removed 4 bases at V and 2 bases at J, leaving 7 bases unmatched.

The clonotype originates from a woman aged 70 to 79 with acute or convalescent COVID-19. The specimen was peripheral blood. The chain recombines TRBV7-9 with TRBJ2-5; 7 bases are shared with TRBD1. CDR3 amino acids: CASSSRQGSQETQYF. The CDR3, as DNA: TGTGCCAGCAGCTCACGACAGGGATCTCAAGAGACCCAGTACTTC.